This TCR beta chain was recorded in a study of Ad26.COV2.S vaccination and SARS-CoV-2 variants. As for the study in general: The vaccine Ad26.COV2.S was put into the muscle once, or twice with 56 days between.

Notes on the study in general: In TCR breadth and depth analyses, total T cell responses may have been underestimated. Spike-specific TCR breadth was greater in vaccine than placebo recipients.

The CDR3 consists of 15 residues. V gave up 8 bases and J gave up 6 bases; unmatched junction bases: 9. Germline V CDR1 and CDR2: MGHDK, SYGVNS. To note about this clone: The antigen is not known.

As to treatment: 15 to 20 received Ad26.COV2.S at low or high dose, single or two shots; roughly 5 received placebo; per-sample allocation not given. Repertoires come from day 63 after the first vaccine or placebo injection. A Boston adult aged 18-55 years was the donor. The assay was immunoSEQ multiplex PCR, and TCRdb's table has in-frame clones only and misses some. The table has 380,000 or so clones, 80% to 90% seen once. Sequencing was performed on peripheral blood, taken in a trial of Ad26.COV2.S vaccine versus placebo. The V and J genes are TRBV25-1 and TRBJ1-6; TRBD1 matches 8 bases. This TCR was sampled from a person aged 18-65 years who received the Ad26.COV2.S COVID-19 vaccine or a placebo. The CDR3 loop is CASLPRGRGNSPLHF. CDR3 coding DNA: TGTGCCAGCTTACCCAGGGGGCGCGGTAATTCACCCCTCCACTTT.